The present entry profiles one T cell receptor beta chain with its context. The antigen is undetermined. This entry is derived from a study of cytomegalovirus exposure and HLA in healthy donors. The study's findings and limits: In presence/absence analyses, roughly uniform sequencing depth across donors was assumed. Based on reports, TCR beta sequences accurately predicted HLA-A and HLA-B alleles for most subjects. What a later analysis showed was that several of the most significant clusters appeared linked to common viral pathogens.

V was shortened by 5 bases and J by 3 bases, with 8 bases between the two germline ends. The CDR3 runs to 12 residues. The germline CDR1 and CDR2 sequences are MNHEY and SVGAGI. PCR was performed using 60 Vbeta and 13 Jbeta primers. Sequencing used immunoSEQ multiplex PCR; TCRdb keeps in-frame clones, though not all of them. The sample contains about 110,000 clones, 60% to 75% of which appear only once. Healthy bone marrow donors made up the donor group. The chain uses TRBV6-5 and TRBJ2-7, with TRBD1 as a possible D gene (5 bases). This TCR derives from a male donor in good health and CMV-seropositive. Sequencing input: PBMCs. The CDR3 spells CASSRQGYEQYF. DNA for the CDR3: TGTGCCAGCAGTCGGCAGGGCTACGAGCAGTACTTC.